The present TCR beta chain was sequenced within a study of T cells in Graves' hyperthyroidism and ophthalmopathy. Diagnoses were established using clinical symptoms, serum thyroxine and TRAb, thyroid ultrasound and orbital computed tomography. From RNA transcripts, TCR beta CDR3 regions were amplified. The HTBI primer set served for first-round RT-PCR of the TCR CDR3. Each CDR3 protein is one row after TCRdb ran MiXCR on the multiplex PCR reads. The top ten clones hold 16% of a sample with about 770,000 distinct CDR3 sequences, around a sixth of them seen once. Details on this clonotype: The target antigen is unknown. One end of the junction is discordant with germline, which a read error may explain.

Study conclusions and caveats: Stable hyperthyroidism and ophthalmopathy were separated using 13 V-J signatures.

Germline V lookup: CDR1 SGHNT, CDR2 YYREEE (reference sequence). CDR3 length: 14 residues. The sequencing input was blood. The chain links TRBV5-4 to TRBJ2-1; 7 bases align to TRBD1. The receptor comes from a woman aged 50 to 60 with Graves' hyperthyroidism that later progressed to Graves' ophthalmopathy. CDR3 DNA: TGTGCCAGCAGCTTGACAGGGGCAGCCAATAAGCAGTTCTTC. It translates to CASSLTGAANKQFF.